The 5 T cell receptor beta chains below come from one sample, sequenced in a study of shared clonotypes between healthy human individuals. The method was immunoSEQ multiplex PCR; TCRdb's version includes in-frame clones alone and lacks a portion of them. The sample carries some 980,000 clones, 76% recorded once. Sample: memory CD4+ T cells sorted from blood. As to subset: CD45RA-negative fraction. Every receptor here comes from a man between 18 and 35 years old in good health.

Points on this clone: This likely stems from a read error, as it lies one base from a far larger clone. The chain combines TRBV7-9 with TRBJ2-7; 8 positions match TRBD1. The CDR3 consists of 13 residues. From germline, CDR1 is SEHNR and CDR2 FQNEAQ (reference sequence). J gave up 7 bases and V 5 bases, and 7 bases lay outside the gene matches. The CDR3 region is CASSQSTGGEQYF. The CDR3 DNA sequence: TGTGCCAGCAGCCAAAGCACAGGGGGAGAGCAGTACTTC.

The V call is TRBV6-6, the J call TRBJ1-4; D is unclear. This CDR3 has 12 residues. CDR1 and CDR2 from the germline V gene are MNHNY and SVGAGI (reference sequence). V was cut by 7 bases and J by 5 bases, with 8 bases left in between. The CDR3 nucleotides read TGTGCCAGCAAGGCGGTCAATGAAAAACTGTTTTTT. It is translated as CASKAVNEKLFF.

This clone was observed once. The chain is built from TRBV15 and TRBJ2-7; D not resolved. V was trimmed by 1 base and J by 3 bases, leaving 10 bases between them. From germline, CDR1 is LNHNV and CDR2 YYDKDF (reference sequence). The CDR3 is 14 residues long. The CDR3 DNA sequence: TGTGCCACCAGCAGAGCCTTTGGCAGCTACGAGCAGTACTTC. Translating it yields CATSRAFGSYEQYF.

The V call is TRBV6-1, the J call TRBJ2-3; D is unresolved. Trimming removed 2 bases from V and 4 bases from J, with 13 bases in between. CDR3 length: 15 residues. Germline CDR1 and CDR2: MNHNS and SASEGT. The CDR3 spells CASSEQATAADTQYF. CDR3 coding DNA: TGTGCCAGCAGTGAACAAGCGACGGCGGCAGATACGCAGTATTTT.

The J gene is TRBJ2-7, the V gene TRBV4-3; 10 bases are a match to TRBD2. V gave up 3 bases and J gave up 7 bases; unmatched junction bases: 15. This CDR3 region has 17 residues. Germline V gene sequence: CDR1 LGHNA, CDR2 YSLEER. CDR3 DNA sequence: TGCGCCAGCAGCCACCCCACGGGGCTAGCGGGAGTCGAAGAGCAGTACTTC. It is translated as CASSHPTGLAGVEEQYF.